Listed below are T cell receptor beta chains from one sample, sequenced in a study of T-cell reconstitution after alpha-beta-depleted transplantation in children. TCRdb reprocessed the PCR reads with MiXCR, giving one entry per CDR3 protein. Of roughly 400,000 distinct CDR3 sequences in the sample, about 20% were seen once. Sequencing used PBMCs from the stem cell graft donor, obtained from the stem cell graft. The receptor set was obtained from a human donor who donated a stem cell graft to a child with acute myeloid leukemia. CDR3s include the opening cysteine and the closing phenylalanine or tryptophan. The D gene is left open where the match is weak. Clone size appears in some rows only: once, few, many, or a class for an expanded clone.

size: few
J: TRBJ2-3
D: NA
V: TRBV10-2
DNA: TGCGCCAGCAGTGAGTCGGGAGGGGGAACAGATACGCAGTATTTT
CDR3: CASSESGGGTDTQYF

size: NA
J: TRBJ2-1
D: TRBD1
V: TRBV24-1
DNA: TGTGCCACCAGCGAGTCGGACAGGGTTTACAATGAGCAGTTCTTC
CDR3: CATSESDRVYNEQFF

size: few
J: TRBJ2-3
D: NA
V: TRBV5-1
DNA: TGCGCCAGCAGCTCGGCGGTCCTCACAGATACGCAGTATTTT
CDR3: CASSSAVLTDTQYF

size: NA
J: TRBJ2-3
D: TRBD2
V: TRBV20-1
DNA: TGCAGTGCTAGTTCTCTAGCGGGAGTAGGTGATACGCAGTATTTT
CDR3: CSASSLAGVGDTQYF

size: medium-sized
J: TRBJ2-7
D: TRBD1
V: TRBV20-1
DNA: TGCAGTGCAACCGGGACAGGGTTCGAGCAGTACTTC
CDR3: CSATGTGFEQYF

size: NA
J: TRBJ2-1
D: NA
V: TRBV28
DNA: TGTGCCAGCAGGGTCCCGGCTTCTGAGCAGTTCTTC
CDR3: CASRVPASEQFF

size: few
J: TRBJ2-1
D: TRBD2
V: TRBV27
DNA: TGTGCCAGCAGTATCCGACTAGCGGTCGAGCAGTTCTTC
CDR3: CASSIRLAVEQFF

size: many
J: TRBJ2-7
D: NA
V: TRBV12-3/TRBV12-4
DNA: TGTGCCAGCAGCTTAGCGCGTGGCTACGAGCAGTACTTC
CDR3: CASSLARGYEQYF

size: NA
J: TRBJ1-2
D: NA
V: TRBV4-2
DNA: TGTGCCAGCACCCACGACCTGACCTATGGCTACACCTTC
CDR3: CASTHDLTYGYTF

size: NA
J: TRBJ2-3
D: NA
V: TRBV6-4
DNA: TGTGCCAGCAGTGCCGGACAGTTCCTCACAGATACGCAGTATTTT
CDR3: CASSAGQFLTDTQYF

size: many
J: TRBJ1-4
D: NA
V: TRBV20-1
DNA: TGCAGTGCTAGTATCGGGGGGCATGAAAAACTGTTTTTT
CDR3: CSASIGGHEKLFF

size: NA
J: TRBJ2-1
D: NA
V: TRBV20-1
DNA: TGCAGTGCCCCGATTGGGGGAATATACTACAATGAGCAGTTCTTC
CDR3: CSAPIGGIYYNEQFF

size: few
J: TRBJ2-1
D: TRBD2
V: TRBV6-2/TRBV6-3
DNA: TGTGCCAGCAGTTATGATCCGGGACTAGGCTCCTACAATGAGCAGTTCTTC
CDR3: CASSYDPGLGSYNEQFF

size: few
J: TRBJ1-2
D: NA
V: TRBV5-6
DNA: TGTGCCAGCAGCACCGGACGGACCCCCTATGGCTACACCTTC
CDR3: CASSTGRTPYGYTF

size: NA
J: TRBJ2-7
D: NA
V: TRBV28
DNA: TGTGCCAGCAGTCCCATGGCCTACGAGCAGTACTTC
CDR3: CASSPMAYEQYF

size: NA
J: TRBJ2-3
D: NA
V: TRBV6-6
DNA: TGTGCCAGCAGTCCCCGCGCTACAGATACGCAGTATTTT
CDR3: CASSPRATDTQYF